Listed below are T cell receptor beta chains from one sample, sequenced in a study of cytomegalovirus exposure and HLA in healthy donors. The assay was immunoSEQ multiplex PCR, and TCRdb's table has in-frame clones only and misses some. The repertoire includes tens of thousands of clones, approximately 84% of them detected once, and 2.9% sits in the top ten. Input material: PBMCs. These receptors were obtained from a man aged 45 to 65 in good health and CMV-seronegative. The conserved cysteine and the conserved F or W are not part of the CDR3 here. Each record gives: V gene, J gene, CDR3 protein.

V gene: TRBV19
J gene: TRBJ1-1
CDR3 protein: ASSIAGRNTEAF

V gene: TRBV6-6
J gene: TRBJ2-2
CDR3 protein: ASSYSKQGVGELF

V gene: TRBV18
J gene: TRBJ2-3
CDR3 protein: ASSPPRGTDTQY

V gene: TRBV5-8
J gene: TRBJ2-7
CDR3 protein: ASSLGGQGIREQY

V gene: TRBV10-1
J gene: TRBJ1-6
CDR3 protein: ASRDYRDRGSSYNSPLH

V gene: TRBV5-1
J gene: TRBJ2-5
CDR3 protein: ASSFTGYQETQY

V gene: TRBV5-5
J gene: TRBJ1-6
CDR3 protein: ASSWGGQTNSPLH

V gene: TRBV4-3
J gene: TRBJ2-2
CDR3 protein: ASSQDPGFSNTGELF

V gene: TRBV11-3
J gene: TRBJ2-1
CDR3 protein: ASSSTGGAYNEQF

V gene: TRBV5-8
J gene: TRBJ1-2
CDR3 protein: ASSPPRARYGYT

V gene: TRBV5-8
J gene: TRBJ1-5
CDR3 protein: ASSWRGQGYQPQH

V gene: TRBV5-1
J gene: TRBJ1-4
CDR3 protein: ASSLRQGVTNEKLF

V gene: TRBV5-1
J gene: TRBJ2-7
CDR3 protein: ASSSGQGASEQY

V gene: TRBV28
J gene: TRBJ2-1
CDR3 protein: ASEDRATEQF

V gene: TRBV6-1
J gene: TRBJ1-1
CDR3 protein: ASSETQGGKTEAF

V gene: TRBV5-1
J gene: TRBJ2-3
CDR3 protein: ASSLLAGSTDTQY

V gene: TRBV18
J gene: TRBJ1-1
CDR3 protein: ASSPRTGSDTEAF

V gene: TRBV7-8
J gene: TRBJ2-4
CDR3 protein: ASSPRAGQAKNIQY

V gene: TRBV7-2
J gene: TRBJ2-7
CDR3 protein: ASSLEGRGNDEQY

V gene: TRBV30
J gene: TRBJ1-5
CDR3 protein: AWSTVRGGPQH

V gene: TRBV7-8
J gene: TRBJ1-4
CDR3 protein: ASSLEGAGRKLF

V gene: TRBV6-5
J gene: TRBJ1-6
CDR3 protein: ASSTRDRAESPLH

V gene: TRBV6-4
J gene: TRBJ2-2
CDR3 protein: ATSETSGDVGELF

V gene: TRBV7-2
J gene: TRBJ1-2
CDR3 protein: ASSPGGEVRGYT

V gene: TRBV19
J gene: TRBJ1-3
CDR3 protein: ASTDLTGVSGNTIY

V gene: TRBV9
J gene: TRBJ2-4
CDR3 protein: ASSDNPDRKNIQY

V gene: TRBV20-1
J gene: TRBJ2-5
CDR3 protein: SATSVETQY

V gene: TRBV6-5
J gene: TRBJ2-5
CDR3 protein: ASSYSPSGGETQY

V gene: TRBV29-1
J gene: TRBJ2-5
CDR3 protein: SVERETQY

V gene: TRBV4-2
J gene: TRBJ1-5
CDR3 protein: ASSFSDIANQPQH

V gene: TRBV19
J gene: TRBJ1-4
CDR3 protein: ASRDISGEKLF

V gene: TRBV5-4
J gene: TRBJ2-5
CDR3 protein: ASRSTGAETQY

V gene: TRBV29-1
J gene: TRBJ1-2
CDR3 protein: SVDILGQNYGYT

V gene: TRBV6-1
J gene: TRBJ1-1
CDR3 protein: ASSLFRGGDTEAF

V gene: TRBV6-5
J gene: TRBJ2-7
CDR3 protein: ASRPGTGAYEQY

V gene: TRBV6-1
J gene: TRBJ1-2
CDR3 protein: ASSEALTGAYGYT

V gene: TRBV6-1
J gene: TRBJ2-2
CDR3 protein: ASSDPVDFMNTGELF

V gene: TRBV18
J gene: TRBJ2-5
CDR3 protein: ASSPLSGLAVQETQY

V gene: TRBV19
J gene: TRBJ2-5
CDR3 protein: ASSIGLAGFYQETQY

V gene: TRBV10-1
J gene: TRBJ2-1
CDR3 protein: ASSALGTGAGEQF

V gene: TRBV5-6
J gene: TRBJ2-1
CDR3 protein: ASSLEYTSYNEQF

V gene: TRBV11-2
J gene: TRBJ2-3
CDR3 protein: ASRDGSVRTDTQY

V gene: TRBV6-6
J gene: TRBJ1-5
CDR3 protein: ASSKQTGSSYQPQH

V gene: TRBV19
J gene: TRBJ1-2
CDR3 protein: ASSDTPRTGVGYT

V gene: TRBV19
J gene: TRBJ2-7
CDR3 protein: ASSDRDEQY

V gene: TRBV28
J gene: TRBJ1-6
CDR3 protein: ASSLRGPILGSSYNSPLH

V gene: TRBV5-1
J gene: TRBJ1-6
CDR3 protein: ASSLATGRFSPLH

V gene: TRBV6-1
J gene: TRBJ1-5
CDR3 protein: ASSEDGLPNQPQH

V gene: TRBV4-3
J gene: TRBJ1-1
CDR3 protein: ASSPSAIGGRGTEAF

V gene: TRBV7-6
J gene: TRBJ2-2
CDR3 protein: ASRPSFDSYTGELF

V gene: TRBV4-1
J gene: TRBJ2-3
CDR3 protein: ASSPTAGSRGLEDTQY

V gene: TRBV2
J gene: TRBJ2-2
CDR3 protein: ASRHPAVYTGELF

V gene: TRBV6-5
J gene: TRBJ1-2
CDR3 protein: ASSYQGGAFGYT

V gene: TRBV9
J gene: TRBJ2-3
CDR3 protein: ASSGGGPFTDTQY

V gene: TRBV13
J gene: TRBJ1-1
CDR3 protein: ASTLRDIGDTEAF

V gene: TRBV6-1
J gene: TRBJ1-2
CDR3 protein: ASSEPGSSWGSYGYT

V gene: TRBV7-9
J gene: TRBJ2-2
CDR3 protein: ASLGAALTGELF